This T cell receptor (beta chain) is from a study of T cell responses to AZD1222 COVID-19 vaccine. Regarding the study as a whole: Baseline serostatus was positive in only six AZD1222 recipients.

In regard to this clone: Its antigen is not known.

Some clones are missing from TCRdb's copy, which holds only in-frame ones; the method was immunoSEQ multiplex PCR. The sample has 150,000 to 180,000 clones, less than 90% seen once. V lost 4 bases and J 0 bases, leaving 10 bases between the germline ends. The CDR3 spans 15 residues. Germline V lookup: CDR1 MNHEY, CDR2 SVGAGI. The chain employs TRBV6-5 and TRBJ1-3; D perhaps matches TRBD1 (5 bases). The specimen comprised peripheral blood, sampled on day 0 of AZD1222 vaccination. This sequence was found in an adult in good health. The CDR3 DNA reads TGTGCCAGCAGTTGGGGACTCAGCTCTGGAAACACCATATATTTT. This encodes CASSWGLSSGNTIYF.